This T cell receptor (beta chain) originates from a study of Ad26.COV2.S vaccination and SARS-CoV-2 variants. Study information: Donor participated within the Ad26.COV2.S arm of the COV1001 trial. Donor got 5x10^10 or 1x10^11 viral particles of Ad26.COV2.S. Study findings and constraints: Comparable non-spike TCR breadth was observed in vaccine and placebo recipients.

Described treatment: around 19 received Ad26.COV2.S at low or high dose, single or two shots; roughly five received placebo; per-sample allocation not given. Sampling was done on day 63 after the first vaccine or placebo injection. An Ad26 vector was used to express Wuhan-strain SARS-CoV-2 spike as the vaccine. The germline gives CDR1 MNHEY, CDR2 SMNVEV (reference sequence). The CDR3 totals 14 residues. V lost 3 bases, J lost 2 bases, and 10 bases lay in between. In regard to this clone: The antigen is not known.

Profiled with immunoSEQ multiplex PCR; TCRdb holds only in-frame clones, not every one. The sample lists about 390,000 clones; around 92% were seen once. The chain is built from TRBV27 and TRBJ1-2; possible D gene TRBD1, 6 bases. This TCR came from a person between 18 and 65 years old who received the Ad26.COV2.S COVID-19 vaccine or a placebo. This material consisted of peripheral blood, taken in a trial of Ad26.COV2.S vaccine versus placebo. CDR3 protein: CASSFGGPNYGYTF. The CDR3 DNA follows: TGTGCCAGCAGTTTCGGGGGGCCGAACTATGGCTACACCTTC.